The clone carrying this TCR beta chain was counted ten times or more. This sample is part of a study of T-cell reconstitution after alpha-beta-depleted transplantation in children. CDR3 length: 16 residues. Per germline, CDR1 DFQATT and CDR2 SNEGSKA (reference sequence). V was shortened by 6 bases and J by 7 bases, with 27 bases between the two germline ends. Preparation of the TCRbeta library was carried out with unique molecular identifiers. TCRdb passed the PCR reads through MiXCR, listing each CDR3 protein once. The sample has 80,000 to 95,000 distinct CDR3 sequences, 8% to 9% seen once. Specimen: PBMCs from the stem cell graft donor, collected from the stem cell graft. The receptor's source is a human donor who donated a stem cell graft to a child with congenital amegakaryocytic thrombocytopenia. The chain has TRBV20-1 and TRBJ2-5, with a tentative D call TRBD2 (5 bases). DNA of the CDR3: TGCAGTGCAGGACCTCCGTCCGCTACTACCCGGGGGACCCAGTACTTC. Translated: CSAGPPSATTRGTQYF.